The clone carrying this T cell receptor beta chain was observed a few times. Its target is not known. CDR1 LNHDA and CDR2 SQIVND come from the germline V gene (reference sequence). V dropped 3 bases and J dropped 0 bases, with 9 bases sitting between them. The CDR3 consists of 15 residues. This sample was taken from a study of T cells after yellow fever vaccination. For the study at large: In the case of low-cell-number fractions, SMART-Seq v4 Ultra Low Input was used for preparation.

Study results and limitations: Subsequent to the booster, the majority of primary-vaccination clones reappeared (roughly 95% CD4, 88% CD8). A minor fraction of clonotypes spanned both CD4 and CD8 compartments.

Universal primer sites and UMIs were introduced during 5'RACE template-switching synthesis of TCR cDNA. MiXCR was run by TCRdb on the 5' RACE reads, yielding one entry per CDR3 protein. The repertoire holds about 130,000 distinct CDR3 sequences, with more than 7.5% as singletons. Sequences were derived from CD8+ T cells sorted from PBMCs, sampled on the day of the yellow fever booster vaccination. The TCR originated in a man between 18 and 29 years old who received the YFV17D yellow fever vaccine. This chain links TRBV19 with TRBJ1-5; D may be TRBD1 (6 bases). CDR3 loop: CASSITGYSNQPQHF. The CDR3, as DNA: TGTGCCAGTAGTATTACAGGGTATAGCAATCAGCCCCAGCATTTT.